The clone carrying this T cell receptor (beta chain) has a handful of counts. The antigen is not known. This sample stems from a study of identical twins. Study outcomes and limitations: Rather than following the same donors, the conclusions depended on cross-sectional statistical analysis. Modelling approaches yielded underestimates of out-of-frame TCR alpha sharing between monozygotic twins.

MiXCR, run by TCRdb on the 5' RACE reads, gives a single entry per CDR3 protein. The sample lists 450,000 or so distinct CDR3 sequences, approximately 18% occurring once. The CDR3 is 16 amino acids. Germline assignment: CDR1 LGHNA and CDR2 YNFKEQ. V was pared by 0 bases and J by 1 base, with 2 bases of the junction left unmatched. V gene TRBV4-2 combines with J gene TRBJ2-3; 9 bases line up with TRBD2. The specimen was naive T cells sorted from blood. The clonotype comes from a man aged 50-59 years in good health. The CDR3 loop reads CASSQEVAGGTDTQYF. CDR3 nucleotides: TGTGCCAGCAGCCAAGAGGTAGCGGGGGGCACAGATACGCAGTATTTT.